The sequence of this TCR beta chain was determined in a study of glioma-infiltrating T cells. Findings and limits, study-wide: Tissue-blood divergence was below expectation in non-neoplastic patients, above in gliomas.

Deletions cut 3 bases from V and 6 bases from J, with 15 bases between. The CDR3 covers 14 residues. Germline V gives CDR1 SEHNR, CDR2 FQNEAQ (reference sequence). This clonotype was seen at least ten times. Its antigen is as yet unknown. Using RNA template, CDR3s of TCR alpha and beta were amplified with iRepertoire arm-PCR. Input was roughly 95-400 ng of tissue mRNA or PBMC total RNA. TCRdb re-called the multiplex PCR reads with MiXCR, one entry per CDR3 protein. The sample yields roughly 100,000 distinct CDR3 sequences, approximately 28% seen once. The receptor was derived from a human donor with low-grade glioma or glioblastoma, undergoing nonglioma brain surgery, or in good health (not recorded which). Sequenced: glioma tissue, nonneoplastic brain tissue, or PBMCs (not recorded which). This sequence joins TRBV7-9 and TRBJ2-7; TRBD2 is a possible D gene (7 bases). DNA for the CDR3: TGTGCCAGCAGCTTGGGCGGGGGCCGGAGCGAGCAGTACTTC. Translation: CASSLGGGRSEQYF.